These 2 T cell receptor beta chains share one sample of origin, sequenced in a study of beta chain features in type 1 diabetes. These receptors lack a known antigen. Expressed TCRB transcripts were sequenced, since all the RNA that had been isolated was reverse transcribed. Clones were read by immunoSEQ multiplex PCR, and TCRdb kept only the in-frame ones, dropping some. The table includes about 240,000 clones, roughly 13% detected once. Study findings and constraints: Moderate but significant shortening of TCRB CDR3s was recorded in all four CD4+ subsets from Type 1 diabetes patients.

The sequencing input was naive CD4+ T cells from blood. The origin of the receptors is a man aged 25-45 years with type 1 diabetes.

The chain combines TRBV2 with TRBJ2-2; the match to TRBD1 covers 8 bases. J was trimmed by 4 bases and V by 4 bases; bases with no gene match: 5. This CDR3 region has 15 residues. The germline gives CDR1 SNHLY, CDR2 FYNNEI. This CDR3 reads CASSVQGGVTGELFF. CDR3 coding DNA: TGTGCCAGCAGTGTACAGGGGGGAGTCACCGGGGAGCTGTTTTTT.

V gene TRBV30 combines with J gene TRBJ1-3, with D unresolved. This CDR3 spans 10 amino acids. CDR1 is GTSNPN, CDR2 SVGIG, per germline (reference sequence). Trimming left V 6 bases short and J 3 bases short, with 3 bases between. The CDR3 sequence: CACGGNTIYF. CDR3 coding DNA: TGTGCCTGCGGTGGAAACACCATATATTTT.